This is a list of T cell receptor beta chains from one sample in a study of Ad26.COV2.S vaccination and SARS-CoV-2 variants. TCRdb keeps only in-frame clones here, not all; method: immunoSEQ multiplex PCR. The sample contains 450,000 to 550,000 clones, roughly nine tenths of which appear only once. This sample comprised peripheral blood, obtained in a trial of Ad26.COV2.S vaccine versus placebo. These receptors all come from a person aged 18-65 years who received the Ad26.COV2.S COVID-19 vaccine or a placebo. CDR3s leave out the opening cysteine and the closing phenylalanine or tryptophan. A D gene is named only where the DNA matches it firmly.

TRBV7-3,.,TRBJ2-7,ASSLGGGLSYEQY
TRBV7-9,.,TRBJ1-2,ASTVVRAVNNYGYT
TRBV7-2,.,TRBJ2-7,ASSLEGRVHEQY
TRBV25-1,TRBD2,TRBJ2-7,ASSVLAGTLEQY
TRBV13,.,TRBJ1-3,ASSSGQLSGNTIY
TRBV2,.,TRBJ1-1,ASTVDPEAF
TRBV19,.,TRBJ2-2,ATRRVTGELF
TRBV25-1,.,TRBJ1-6,ASSEFGEVDSPLH
TRBV18,.,TRBJ2-3,ASSRSGPTDTQY
TRBV6-5,TRBD1,TRBJ1-2,ASSTEQGNYGYT
TRBV5-6,.,TRBJ2-5,ASSLVGGETQY
TRBV28,.,TRBJ1-2,ASSLRGNYGYT
TRBV4-1,.,TRBJ2-7,ASSQVLGNEQY
TRBV6-6,.,TRBJ1-1,ASSADRYTEAF
TRBV11-2,.,TRBJ1-1,ASSLLGSQEAF
TRBV5-1,TRBD2,TRBJ2-5,ASSLTSGKETQY
TRBV6-5,.,TRBJ1-3,ASTNSVTGNTIY
TRBV3-1/TRBV3-2,.,TRBJ1-1,ASSHGSNTEAF
TRBV6-2/TRBV6-3,.,TRBJ1-6,ASSYGDSYNSPLH
TRBV6-2/TRBV6-3,.,TRBJ2-7,ASTPDPRGYEQY
TRBV9,.,TRBJ2-1,ASSVSDGHNEQF
TRBV28,.,TRBJ2-7,ASGGAYEQY
TRBV19,.,TRBJ1-6,ASSGQGPYNSPLH
TRBV2,.,TRBJ1-5,ASSPEGGNQPQH
TRBV2,TRBD2,TRBJ2-3,ASSERRTSGGGDTQY
TRBV24-1,.,TRBJ2-3,ATSDFGRAPNTQY
TRBV5-1,.,TRBJ1-2,ASSFYRADPNYGYT
TRBV9,.,TRBJ2-2,ASSVGRTNTGELF
TRBV9,.,TRBJ2-5,ASSAGYQETQY